This is a list of T cell receptor beta chains from one sample in a study of cytomegalovirus exposure and HLA in healthy donors. The method was immunoSEQ multiplex PCR; TCRdb's version includes in-frame clones alone and lacks a portion of them. The profile shows more than 80,000 clones, more than 60% of them singletons. Sample: PBMCs. The receptor set was obtained from a woman aged 45-59 years in good health and CMV-seropositive. CDR3s include the opening cysteine and the closing phenylalanine or tryptophan. D genes are given only for firm matches. Expanded clones get a size class; other rows say once, few or many, or leave the size out.

abundance: NA
v_gene: TRBV2
d_gene: TRBD1
j_gene: TRBJ1-5
CDR3nt: TGTGCCAGCGGGGACAGGGGGCCCGATCAGCCCCAGCATTTT
CDR3aa: CASGDRGPDQPQHF

abundance: NA
v_gene: TRBV27
d_gene: NA
j_gene: TRBJ2-4
CDR3nt: TGTGCCAGCAGTTTACCAGGGGTACCAAACATTCAGTACTTC
CDR3aa: CASSLPGVPNIQYF

abundance: NA
v_gene: TRBV7-3
d_gene: TRBD2
j_gene: TRBJ2-7
CDR3nt: TGTGCCAGCAGCCTTCGAGCGGGGGGGACCTACGAGCAGTACTTC
CDR3aa: CASSLRAGGTYEQYF

abundance: NA
v_gene: TRBV9
d_gene: TRBD1
j_gene: TRBJ1-2
CDR3nt: TGTGCCAGCAGCCCCTCCACGACAGGGAAAAGTGTTGGCTACACCTTC
CDR3aa: CASSPSTTGKSVGYTF

abundance: NA
v_gene: TRBV9
d_gene: NA
j_gene: TRBJ1-6
CDR3nt: TGTGCCAGCAGCGTCGGACAGCCCAATTCACCCCTCCACTTT
CDR3aa: CASSVGQPNSPLHF

abundance: few
v_gene: TRBV7-2
d_gene: TRBD2
j_gene: TRBJ2-7
CDR3nt: TGTGCCAGCAGCTTAGCAAGCGGGGGAACCTACGAGCAGTACTTC
CDR3aa: CASSLASGGTYEQYF

abundance: NA
v_gene: TRBV2
d_gene: NA
j_gene: TRBJ1-6
CDR3nt: TGTGCCAGCAGTGAAGCAGGGGGACACCTTAATTCACCCCTCCACTTT
CDR3aa: CASSEAGGHLNSPLHF

abundance: NA
v_gene: TRBV28
d_gene: TRBD1
j_gene: TRBJ1-6
CDR3nt: TGTGCCAGCAGTTTATTCCGGGACAGGGGTTCACCCCTCCACTTT
CDR3aa: CASSLFRDRGSPLHF

abundance: NA
v_gene: TRBV6-6
d_gene: NA
j_gene: TRBJ1-6
CDR3nt: TGTGCCAGCAGTTACGACAGGCCTTCCTATAATTCACCCCTCCACTTT
CDR3aa: CASSYDRPSYNSPLHF

abundance: NA
v_gene: TRBV9
d_gene: NA
j_gene: TRBJ2-3
CDR3nt: TGTGCCAGCAGCGTGTTACAGGGTACAGATACGCAGTATTTT
CDR3aa: CASSVLQGTDTQYF

abundance: NA
v_gene: TRBV6-6
d_gene: TRBD2
j_gene: TRBJ2-2
CDR3nt: TGTGCCAGCAGGCTAGCGGGGGGGAACACCGGGGAGCTGTTTTTT
CDR3aa: CASRLAGGNTGELFF

abundance: once
v_gene: TRBV18
d_gene: TRBD1
j_gene: TRBJ2-7
CDR3nt: TGTGCCAGCTCACCGACCAGACAGGGTTCCTACGAGCAGTACTTC
CDR3aa: CASSPTRQGSYEQYF

abundance: NA
v_gene: TRBV30
d_gene: NA
j_gene: TRBJ1-6
CDR3nt: TGTGCCTGGAGTGTCGGCAGGGAGGATTCACCCCTCCACTTT
CDR3aa: CAWSVGREDSPLHF

abundance: NA
v_gene: TRBV29-1
d_gene: NA
j_gene: TRBJ2-5
CDR3nt: TGCAGCGCCGTGGACTACCCGCGAACCCAAGAGACCCAGTACTTC
CDR3aa: CSAVDYPRTQETQYF

abundance: NA
v_gene: TRBV18
d_gene: TRBD1
j_gene: TRBJ1-6
CDR3nt: TGTGCCAGCTCACCAGGGACAGGGTATTCACCCCTCCACTTT
CDR3aa: CASSPGTGYSPLHF

abundance: NA
v_gene: TRBV4-3
d_gene: NA
j_gene: TRBJ1-4
CDR3nt: TGCGCCAGCAGCCAACCGACAGGCGTATCGGGTGAAAAACTGTTTTTT
CDR3aa: CASSQPTGVSGEKLFF

abundance: NA
v_gene: TRBV30
d_gene: TRBD1
j_gene: TRBJ1-2
CDR3nt: TGTGCCTGGACGGACAGGGCCTCTAACTATGGCTACACCTTC
CDR3aa: CAWTDRASNYGYTF

abundance: NA
v_gene: TRBV11-3
d_gene: NA
j_gene: TRBJ2-3
CDR3nt: TGTGCCAGCAGCCCAGCAGGGTCCAGGGATACGCAGTATTTT
CDR3aa: CASSPAGSRDTQYF

abundance: few
v_gene: TRBV28
d_gene: NA
j_gene: TRBJ1-4
CDR3nt: TGTGCCAGCAGTTTATTGTGGCGGGGCTCGGAGGAAAAACTGTTTTTT
CDR3aa: CASSLLWRGSEEKLFF

abundance: NA
v_gene: TRBV13
d_gene: NA
j_gene: TRBJ1-1
CDR3nt: TGTGCCAGCAGCTTTCAGGGCACTGAAGCTTTCTTT
CDR3aa: CASSFQGTEAFF

abundance: NA
v_gene: TRBV4-2
d_gene: NA
j_gene: TRBJ2-1
CDR3nt: TGTGCCAGCAGCCAAACCGGGACTGGCAATGAGCAGTTCTTC
CDR3aa: CASSQTGTGNEQFF

abundance: NA
v_gene: TRBV4-2
d_gene: TRBD1
j_gene: TRBJ1-6
CDR3nt: TGTGCCAGCAGCCAAGAAACAGGGGGCGCGCGTAATTCACCCCTCCACTTT
CDR3aa: CASSQETGGARNSPLHF

abundance: NA
v_gene: TRBV7-8
d_gene: TRBD1
j_gene: TRBJ1-1
CDR3nt: TGTGCCAGCAGCTTAGGGTACAGGGGGTTGAACACTGAAGCTTTCTTT
CDR3aa: CASSLGYRGLNTEAFF

abundance: NA
v_gene: TRBV5-6
d_gene: NA
j_gene: TRBJ1-1
CDR3nt: TGTGCCAGCAGCTTGATACGGAGGAACACTGAAGCTTTCTTT
CDR3aa: CASSLIRRNTEAFF

abundance: NA
v_gene: TRBV27
d_gene: NA
j_gene: TRBJ1-1
CDR3nt: TGTGCCAGCAGTTTAGGGGGGGCTGAAGCTTTCTTT
CDR3aa: CASSLGGAEAFF

abundance: NA
v_gene: TRBV4-2
d_gene: TRBD1
j_gene: TRBJ1-2
CDR3nt: TGTGCCAGCAGCCAAGGACTCCGACAGGGTGCCTATGGCTACACCTTC
CDR3aa: CASSQGLRQGAYGYTF

abundance: NA
v_gene: TRBV4-3
d_gene: TRBD2
j_gene: TRBJ2-3
CDR3nt: TGCGCCAGCAGCCAAGACACAAGACTAGCGGGGGGCATTTCCACGAATACGCAGTATTTT
CDR3aa: CASSQDTRLAGGISTNTQYF

abundance: NA
v_gene: TRBV5-1
d_gene: NA
j_gene: TRBJ2-6
CDR3nt: TGCGCCAGCACTTTAGTTCTCTCTGGGGCCAACGTCCTGACTTTC
CDR3aa: CASTLVLSGANVLTF